The T cell receptor (beta chain) described here comes from a study of blood T cells in healthy people across ages. Next came a second PCR, run for about 6 to 11 cycles, which used a sample-barcoded 5' primer along with a J-beta primer mix. TCRdb analysed the 5' RACE reads with MiXCR anew, one entry per CDR3 protein. The sample holds 1.5 million to 2 million distinct CDR3 sequences, around half seen once. The CDR3 consists of 15 residues. Trimming took 0 bases from V and 5 from J, leaving 13 bases between them. The germline V gene has CDR1 SGHTA and CDR2 FQGTGA. The gene calls are TRBV7-3 and TRBJ1-1; possibly TRBD1 for D (6 bases). This TCR was recovered from a woman aged 40 to 55 in good health. Sequenced material: blood. This CDR3 reads CASSLTPGAVTEAFF. The DNA for the CDR3 is TGTGCCAGCAGCTTAACCCCGGGGGCGGTTACTGAAGCTTTCTTT.